The 27 T cell receptor beta chains presented below share a single source sample, sequenced in a study of cytomegalovirus exposure and HLA in healthy donors. The PCR used 60 Vbeta and 13 Jbeta primers. Assay: immunoSEQ multiplex PCR; the TCRdb copy retains only in-frame clones and omits some. The sample contains about 190,000 clones, roughly 87% of which appear only once. Input material: PBMCs. Receptors were obtained from a boy between 2 and 10 years old in good health and CMV-seronegative.

The chain uses TRBV28 and TRBJ2-3; no definite D call. Germline V gene data show CDR1 as MDHEN and CDR2 as SYDVKM. V gave up 7 bases and J gave up 0 bases, with 17 bases separating them. CDR3 size: 16 residues. CDR3 sequence: CASNVAASVSTDTQYF. The CDR3 nucleotides are TGTGCCAGCAACGTCGCCGCCAGCGTTAGCACAGATACGCAGTATTTT.

The chain joins TRBV2 to TRBJ1-3, with a tentative D call TRBD1 (6 bases). V lost 5 bases and J lost 1, with 12 bases in between. Germline V gene lookup returns CDR1 SNHLY and CDR2 FYNNEI. The CDR3 contains 15 residues. The CDR3 sequence is CASSYSTGSGNTIYF. CDR3 DNA: TGTGCCAGCAGTTACTCAACAGGGTCTGGAAACACCATATATTTT.

The chain has TRBV9 and TRBJ2-5, with a possible D match to TRBD1 (5 bases). The ends were cut back, 4 bases at V and 7 bases at J, with 14 bases in the middle. Germline V CDR1 and CDR2: SGDLS, YYNGEE. The CDR3 runs 13 residues. CDR3 in amino acids: CASSHTLQGTQYF. CDR3 sequence (DNA): TGTGCCAGCAGCCATACCCTCCAGGGGACCCAGTACTTC. Complete variable domain (other parts from reference TRBV9 and TRBJ2-5): DSGVTQTPKHLITATGQRVTLRCSPRSGDLSVYWYQQSLDQGLQFLIQYYNGEERAKGNILERFSAQQFPDLHSELNLSSLELGDSALYFCASSHTLQGTQYFGPGTRLLVL.

The rearrangement uses TRBV5-1 and TRBJ1-2; no reliable D call. This CDR3 contains 15 residues. Trimming removed 0 bases at V and 4 bases at J, with 13 bases between. Germline loops: CDR1 SGHRS, CDR2 YFSETQ. The CDR3 sequence: CASSLAGEGAYGYTF. The CDR3 bases are TGCGCCAGCAGCTTGGCAGGCGAGGGTGCCTATGGCTACACCTTC.

The chain combines TRBV7-9 with TRBJ1-5; D perhaps matches TRBD1 (5 bases). The CDR3 extends over 18 amino acids. Trimming shortened V by 0 bases and J by 3 bases, and 18 bases separated the two germline ends. Looked up from germline, CDR1 is SEHNR and CDR2 is FQNEAQ (reference sequence). The CDR3 loop is CASSLARGSGTLNQPQHF. CDR3 coding DNA: TGTGCCAGCAGCTTAGCGCGTGGCTCAGGGACTCTCAATCAGCCCCAGCATTTT.

The chain combines TRBV6-1 with TRBJ2-5; tentative D call: TRBD1 (6 bases). The tail of the sequence fits TRBJ2-7 better, so the J call may be wrong. Germline V gives CDR1 MNHNS, CDR2 SASEGT. This CDR3 region has 12 residues. For the CDR3, the DNA is TGTGCCAACCAACAGGGTTGGTACGAGCAGTACTTC. Protein product: CANQQGWYEQYF.

The chain employs TRBV15 and TRBJ2-7; a possible D gene is TRBD2 (5 bases). Trimming took 5 bases from V and 4 from J, leaving 12 bases between them. The CDR3 has 13 amino acids. Per germline, CDR1 LNHNV and CDR2 YYDKDF (reference sequence). The CDR3 bases are TGTGCCACCAGCGCTGGTAGGGAGTACGAGCAGTACTTC. This sequence encodes CATSAGREYEQYF.

This clone has a single count. The chain has TRBV28 and TRBJ2-5, with 11 bases aligning to TRBD1. Looked up from germline, CDR1 is MDHEN and CDR2 is SYDVKM. The V and J ends lost 5 bases and 7 bases, in that order; junction bases with no gene match: 9. CDR3 length: 15 residues. The CDR3 nucleotides are TGTGCCAGCAGTCTGGGGGGACAGGGGGTAGGGACCCAGTACTTC. Its translation is CASSLGGQGVGTQYF.

The CDR3, as DNA: TGTGCCAGCAGCCCCAACGGGAGGGAATCCGTC. It specifies CASSPNGRESV. This chain connects TRBV11-2 to TRBJ2-7, with 8 positions matching TRBD2. The germline V gene has CDR1 SGHAT and CDR2 FQNNGV. This CDR3 spans 11 amino acids.

The genes are TRBV5-1 and TRBJ2-3; 15 positions match TRBD2. This CDR3 has 16 residues. Germline values: CDR1 SGHRS, CDR2 YFSETQ. V lost 4 bases and J lost 5; bases outside the gene matches: 5. For the CDR3, the DNA is TGCGCCAGCAGCCGCGGACTAGCGGGAGGGCAAGATACGCAGTATTTT. Translating gives CASSRGLAGGQDTQYF.

The chain has TRBV6-1 and TRBJ1-2; D is unclear. This CDR3 is built from 13 residues. Trimming stripped 10 bases from V and 4 bases from J, with 16 bases between. The germline CDR1 and CDR2 sequences are MNHNS and SASEGT. The CDR3 loop reads CATLEADGYGYTF. CDR3 bases: TGTGCCACCCTGGAGGCGGACGGCTATGGCTACACCTTC.

The chain couples TRBV5-1 to TRBJ2-2; TRBD2 matches 8 bases. The CDR3 spans 16 residues. V was clipped by 3 bases and J by 0 bases; unmatched bases: 4. In germline, CDR1 is SGHRS, CDR2 YFSETQ. CDR3: CASSSSSGSNTGELFF. The CDR3 DNA is TGCGCCAGCAGCTCGTCTAGCGGGTCGAACACCGGGGAGCTGTTTTTT.

Remarks on this clone: One junction end does not reproduce the germline sequence, and a read error may be involved. The chain recombines TRBV6-1 with TRBJ2-1; weak D call: TRBD1 (5 bases). The CDR3 sequence is 12 residues long. Germline assignment: CDR1 MNHNS and CDR2 SASEGT. CDR3 sequence: CASSEEQGYEVF. In DNA, the CDR3 is TGTGCCAGCAGTGAAGAGCAGGGCTATGAGGTCTTC.

This rearrangement joins TRBV7-8 to TRBJ2-3; TRBD2 aligns across 8 bases. There are 15 residues in the CDR3. Germline CDR1 SGHVS, CDR2 FQNEAQ. After removal of 5 bases from V and 1 base from J, the junction contained 5 bases not matched to a gene. The DNA for the CDR3 is TGTGCCAGCAGCCAAATAGCGGGACGCACAGATACGCAGTATTTT. Translated: CASSQIAGRTDTQYF.

The chain couples TRBV5-1 to TRBJ2-1; 11 bases fit TRBD2. Trimming cost V 6 bases and J 4 bases; bases outside gene matches: 15. This CDR3 has 18 residues. Germline values: CDR1 SGHRS, CDR2 YFSETQ. CDR3 DNA sequence: TGCGCCAGCACCCGTGGGACTAGCGGACCCAGGGGGTACAATGAGCAGTTCTTC. The encoded protein is CASTRGTSGPRGYNEQFF.

The chain couples TRBV5-4 to TRBJ2-5, with a tentative D call TRBD1 (6 bases). Judging by the DNA end, TRBJ2-7 fits better; the J call may be wrong. The germline gives CDR1 SGHNT, CDR2 YYREEE (reference sequence). CDR3 length: 15 amino acids. The CDR3 DNA reads TGTGCCAGCAGCCCCAGACAGGCGTTGAGCTACGAGCAGTACTTC. Protein: CASSPRQALSYEQYF.

V is TRBV19 and J is TRBJ2-5; the match to TRBD1 covers 10 bases. This CDR3 contains 15 residues. The J segment lost 2 bases and the V segment lost 3 bases, leaving 3 bases of the junction unmatched. Germline assignment: CDR1 LNHDA and CDR2 SQIVND (reference sequence). CDR3 amino acids: CASSIGTGVQETQYF. CDR3 DNA: TGTGCCAGTAGTATCGGGACAGGGGTACAAGAGACCCAGTACTTC. Together with reference TRBV19 and TRBJ2-5, the CDR3 gives the full variable domain: DGGITQSPKYLFRKEGQNVTLSCEQNLNHDAMYWYRQDPGQGLRLIYYSQIVNDFQKGDIAEGYSVSREKKESFPLTVTSAQKNPTAFYLCASSIGTGVQETQYFGPGTRLLVL.

This clone showed up just a few times. Other DNA variants within this sample encode the same CDR3. The chain combines TRBV5-4 with TRBJ1-2; no clear D. Germline V gene data show CDR1 as SGHNT and CDR2 as YYREEE (reference sequence). The CDR3 contains 13 residues. Trimming took off 0 bases at V and 2 bases at J, with 5 bases between the two ends. CDR3 bases: TGTGCCAGCAGCTTGGACAGAAACTATGGCTACACCTTC. Translation: CASSLDRNYGYTF.

This clone showed up just once. In DNA form, the CDR3 reads TGTGCCATCAGTGAAGCGGGAGGAACAGATACGCAGTATTTT. The encoded protein is CAISEAGGTDTQYF. The chain employs TRBV10-3 and TRBJ2-3; 9 bases match TRBD2. This CDR3 has 14 residues. In germline, CDR1 is ENHRY, CDR2 SYGVKD. V lost 3 bases to trimming and J lost 3 bases; unmatched junction nucleotides: 1.

This chain joins TRBV7-8 and TRBJ2-5, with 11 bases that match TRBD2. From germline, CDR1 is SGHVS and CDR2 FQNEAQ. This CDR3 is built from 15 residues. V lost 1 base to trimming and J lost 5 bases; unmatched junction nucleotides: 3. The CDR3 is CASSLVSGGVETQYF. The CDR3 bases are TGTGCCAGCAGCTTAGTTAGCGGGGGGGTGGAGACCCAGTACTTC.

The V gene is TRBV29-1, the J gene TRBJ1-1; no reliable D call. The V and J ends lost 1 base and 3 bases respectively, with 9 bases between them. Germline lookup yields CDR1 SQVTM and CDR2 ANQGSEA. CDR3 length: 13 residues. This CDR3 reads CSVEGGWDTEAFF. The DNA for the CDR3 is TGCAGCGTTGAAGGAGGGTGGGACACTGAAGCTTTCTTT.

The chain recombines TRBV11-2 with TRBJ2-2; perhaps TRBD2 as D (6 bases). CDR3 size: 15 residues. The germline gives CDR1 SGHAT, CDR2 FQNNGV. Trimming shortened V by 3 bases and J by 5 bases, and 13 bases separated the two germline ends. CDR3 residues: CASSLGGGATGELFF. The DNA of the CDR3 is TGTGCCAGCAGCTTGGGGGGAGGTGCGACCGGGGAGCTGTTTTTT.

This clone was picked up one time. The chain recombines TRBV7-8 with TRBJ2-4, with TRBD2 matching over 15 bases. This CDR3 region has 18 residues. Germline V gives CDR1 SGHVS, CDR2 FQNEAQ. The V gene end was trimmed by 5 bases and the J gene end by 3 bases; junction bases not matched to a gene: 8. CDR3 coding DNA: TGTGCCAGCAGCCTCGGACTAGCGGGGGGGACCCTCAAAAACATTCAGTACTTC. This codes for CASSLGLAGGTLKNIQYF.

CDR3 sequence: CASSPSGGGDTQYF. In DNA, the CDR3 is TGTGCCAGCAGTCCGAGCGGGGGCGGAGATACGCAGTATTTT. The rearrangement links TRBV27 to TRBJ2-3; 8 nucleotides align to TRBD2. Germline V gene sequence: CDR1 MNHEY, CDR2 SMNVEV (reference sequence). This CDR3 region has 14 residues. The trim removed 5 bases at V and 5 bases at J, leaving 6 bases unmatched.

The chain employs TRBV9 and TRBJ1-1, with TRBD1 matching over 7 bases. In germline, CDR1 is SGDLS, CDR2 YYNGEE. The CDR3 consists of 13 residues. The V and J ends lost 2 bases and 6 bases, in that order; junction bases with no gene match: 4. CDR3 DNA: TGTGCCAGCAGCGTGGGACAGAGGGCTGAAGCTTTCTTT. Translated, it gives CASSVGQRAEAFF.

With respect to this clone: Without the conserved terminal phenylalanine or tryptophan, this CDR3 likely stems from a read error. V gene TRBV7-6 combines with J gene TRBJ1-5; D call uncertain. This CDR3 spans 13 amino acids. V lost 1 base, J lost 5 bases, and 6 bases lay in between. From germline, CDR1 is SGHVS and CDR2 FNYEAQ. CDR3: CASSLGRDQPQHL. For the CDR3, the DNA is TGTGCCAGCAGCTTAGGGAGGGATCAGCCCCAGCATCTT.

The gene calls are TRBV4-1 and TRBJ1-1, with D tentatively TRBD1 (6 bases). CDR1 and CDR2 from the germline V gene are MGHRA and YSYEKL. The CDR3 sequence is 11 residues long. Trimming stripped 3 bases from V and 10 bases from J, with 9 bases between. This chain's CDR3 is CASSQDRIAFF. The DNA of the CDR3 is TGCGCCAGCAGCCAGGACAGAATAGCTTTCTTT.